Listed below are T cell receptor beta chains from one sample, sequenced in a study of T cell repertoires in cytomegalovirus infection. For these TCRs, the target antigens are not known. TCRdb fed the reads into MiXCR, producing one record per CDR3 protein. The sample lists under 95,000 distinct CDR3 sequences, 45% to 50% occurring once. The source was CD8+ T cells from cultured PBMCs, collected from culture after CMV antigen stimulation. These receptors were taken from a human donor in good health (CMV status not recorded). Some clones in this sample may be carry-over from other donors' samples. Both conserved end residues are part of each CDR3. Fields, in order: J gene, D gene, V gene, CDR3 protein. A D gene is named only where the DNA matches it firmly.

TRBJ2-2 | . | TRBV6-2/TRBV6-3 | CASSYMGAVTGELFF
TRBJ2-7 | TRBD2 | TRBV7-2 | CASSLLGREGQNEQYF
TRBJ2-2 | . | TRBV12-3/TRBV12-4 | CATSPVVPGIGELFF
TRBJ1-2 | . | TRBV7-9 | CASSLGVRDGYTF
TRBJ2-1 | TRBD2 | TRBV6-6 | CASSLFPRGGAYNEQFF
TRBJ1-5 | TRBD1 | TRBV2 | CASNTGTVSNQPQHF
TRBJ2-7 | TRBD1 | TRBV10-3 | CAIGTGYDQYF
TRBJ2-1 | TRBD1 | TRBV5-4 | CASSLAIVFRGPGDEQFF
TRBJ2-3 | TRBD2 | TRBV28 | CASSSPSGRGTDTQYF
TRBJ2-7 | . | TRBV27 | CASSSGKLYEQYF
TRBJ1-5 | . | TRBV19 | CASSIDGGSNQPQHF
TRBJ2-3 | . | TRBV6-2/TRBV6-3 | CASWRGESQYF
TRBJ2-7 | TRBD2 | TRBV4-2 | CASSQDSTAGTSGYEQYF
TRBJ2-7 | . | TRBV14 | CASSKSQGIYEQYF
TRBJ2-5 | . | TRBV11-2 | CASSTQETQYF
TRBJ2-3 | . | TRBV7-6 | CASSLNTYPADTQYF
TRBJ2-1 | . | TRBV15 | CATKRERTEHYNEQFF
TRBJ1-6 | TRBD1 | TRBV4-1 | CASSFGQEANSPLHF
TRBJ2-1 | . | TRBV12-3/TRBV12-4 | CASSLPTGGEYNEQFF
TRBJ2-7 | TRBD1 | TRBV7-8 | CASSLGHRDRPHEQYF
TRBJ2-3 | TRBD2 | TRBV5-4 | CASSLTTSGTDTQYF
TRBJ2-7 | . | TRBV20-1 | CSARVFQSYEQYF
TRBJ2-4 | . | TRBV2 | CASSEGGLRGLAKNIQYF
TRBJ2-1 | TRBD2 | TRBV7-2 | CASSWKREGLHNEQFF
TRBJ1-4 | TRBD1 | TRBV3-1 | CASSTTGAASTNEKLFF
TRBJ2-2 | . | TRBV19 | CASSAPYRRLRTGELFF
TRBJ2-5 | . | TRBV5-1 | CASSLSGGSMETQYF
TRBJ2-2 | TRBD2 | TRBV19 | CASSTTSGLTGELFF